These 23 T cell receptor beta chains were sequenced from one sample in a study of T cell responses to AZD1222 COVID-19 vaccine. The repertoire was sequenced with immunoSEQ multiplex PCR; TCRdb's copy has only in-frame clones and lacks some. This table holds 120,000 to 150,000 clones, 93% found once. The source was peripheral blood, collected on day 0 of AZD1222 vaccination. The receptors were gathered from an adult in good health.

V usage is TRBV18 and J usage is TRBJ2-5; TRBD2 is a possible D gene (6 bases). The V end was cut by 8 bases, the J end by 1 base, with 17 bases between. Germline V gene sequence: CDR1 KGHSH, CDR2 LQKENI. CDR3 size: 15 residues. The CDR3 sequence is CASGTYGAGQETQYF. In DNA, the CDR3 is TGTGCCAGCGGGACTTACGGGGCAGGCCAAGAGACCCAGTACTTC.

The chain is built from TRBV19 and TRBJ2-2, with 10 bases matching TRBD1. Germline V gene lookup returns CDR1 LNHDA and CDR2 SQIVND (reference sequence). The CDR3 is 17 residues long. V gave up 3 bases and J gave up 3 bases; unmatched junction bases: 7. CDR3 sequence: CASSIGGQGPYTGELFF. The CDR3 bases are TGTGCCAGTAGTATCGGGGGACAGGGGCCTTACACCGGGGAGCTGTTTTTT.

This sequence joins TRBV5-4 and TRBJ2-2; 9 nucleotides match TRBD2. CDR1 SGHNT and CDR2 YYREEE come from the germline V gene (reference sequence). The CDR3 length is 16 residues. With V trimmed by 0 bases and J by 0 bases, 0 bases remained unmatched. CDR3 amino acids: CASSLGLAANTGELFF. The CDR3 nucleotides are TGTGCCAGCAGCTTGGGACTAGCGGCGAACACCGGGGAGCTGTTTTTT.

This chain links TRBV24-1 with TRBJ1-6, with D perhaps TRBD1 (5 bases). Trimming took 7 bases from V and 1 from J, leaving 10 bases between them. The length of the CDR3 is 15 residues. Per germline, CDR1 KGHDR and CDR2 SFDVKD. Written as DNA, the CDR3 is TGTGCCACCAGAGGGGACGGATCCTATAATTCACCCCTCCACTTT. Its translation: CATRGDGSYNSPLHF.

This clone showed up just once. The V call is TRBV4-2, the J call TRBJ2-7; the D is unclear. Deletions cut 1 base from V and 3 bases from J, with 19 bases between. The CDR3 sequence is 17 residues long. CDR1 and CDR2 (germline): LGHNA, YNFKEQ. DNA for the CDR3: TGTGCCAGCAGCCAAGTTACGAAGGAAAAGGGTAACTACGAGCAGTACTTC. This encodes CASSQVTKEKGNYEQYF.

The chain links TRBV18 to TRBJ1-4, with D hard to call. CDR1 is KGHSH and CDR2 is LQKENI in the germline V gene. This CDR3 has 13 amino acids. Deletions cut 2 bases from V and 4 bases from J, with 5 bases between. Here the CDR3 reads CASSPGLNEKLFF. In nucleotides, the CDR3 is TGTGCCAGCTCACCAGGGCTTAATGAAAAACTGTTTTTT. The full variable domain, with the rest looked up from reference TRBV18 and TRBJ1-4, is NAGVMQNPRHLVRRRGQEARLRCSPMKGHSHVYWYRQLPEEGLKFMVYLQKENIIDESGMPKERFSAEFPKEGPSILRIQQVVRGDSAAYFCASSPGLNEKLFFGSGTQLSVL.

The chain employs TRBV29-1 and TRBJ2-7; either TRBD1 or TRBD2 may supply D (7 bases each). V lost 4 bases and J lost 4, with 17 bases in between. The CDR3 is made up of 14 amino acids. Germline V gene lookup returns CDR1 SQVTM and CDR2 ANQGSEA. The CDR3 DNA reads TGCAGCGTTGCACAGGGGACGCGGGGGTACGAGCAGTACTTC. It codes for CSVAQGTRGYEQYF.

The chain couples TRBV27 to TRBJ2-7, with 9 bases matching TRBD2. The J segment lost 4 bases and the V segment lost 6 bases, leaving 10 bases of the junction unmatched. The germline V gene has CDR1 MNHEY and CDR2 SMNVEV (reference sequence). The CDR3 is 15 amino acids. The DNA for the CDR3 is TGTGCCAGCAGCCGCCGGGGCGGGAGGGAGTACGAGCAGTACTTC. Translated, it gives CASSRRGGREYEQYF.

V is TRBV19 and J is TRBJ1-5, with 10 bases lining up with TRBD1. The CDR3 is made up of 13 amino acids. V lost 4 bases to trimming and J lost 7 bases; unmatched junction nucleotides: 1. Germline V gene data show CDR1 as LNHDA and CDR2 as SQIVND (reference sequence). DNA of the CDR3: TGTGCCAGTAGTAGGACAGGGGGGCAGCCCCAGCATTTT. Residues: CASSRTGGQPQHF.

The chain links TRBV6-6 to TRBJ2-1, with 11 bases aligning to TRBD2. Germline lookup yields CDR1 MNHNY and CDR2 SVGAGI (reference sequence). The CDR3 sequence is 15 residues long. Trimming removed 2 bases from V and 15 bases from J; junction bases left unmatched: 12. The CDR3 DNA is TGTGCCAGCAGTTACGGTGGGACTAGCGGTAAGGTGGGGTTCTTC. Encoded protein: CASSYGGTSGKVGFF.

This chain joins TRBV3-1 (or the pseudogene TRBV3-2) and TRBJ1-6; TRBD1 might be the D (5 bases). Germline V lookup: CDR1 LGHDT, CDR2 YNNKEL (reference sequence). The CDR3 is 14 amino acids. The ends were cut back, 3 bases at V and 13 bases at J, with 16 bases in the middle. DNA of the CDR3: TGTGCCAGCAGCCAGGGGGGTTGGACGTATCCCCTCCACTTT. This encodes CASSQGGWTYPLHF.

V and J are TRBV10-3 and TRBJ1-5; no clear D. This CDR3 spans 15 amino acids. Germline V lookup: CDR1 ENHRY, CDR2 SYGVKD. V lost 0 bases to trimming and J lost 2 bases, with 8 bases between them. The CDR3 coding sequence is TGTGCCATCAGTGAGTCATTGGATGGCAATCAGCCCCAGCATTTT. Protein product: CAISESLDGNQPQHF.

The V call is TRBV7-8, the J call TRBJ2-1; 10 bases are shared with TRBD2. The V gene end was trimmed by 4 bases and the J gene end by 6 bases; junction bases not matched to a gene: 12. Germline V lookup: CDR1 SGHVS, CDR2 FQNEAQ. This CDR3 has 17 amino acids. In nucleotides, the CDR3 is TGTGCCAGCAGCTACCACCACAGGACTAGCGGAGGCAATGAGCAGTTCTTC. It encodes CASSYHHRTSGGNEQFF.

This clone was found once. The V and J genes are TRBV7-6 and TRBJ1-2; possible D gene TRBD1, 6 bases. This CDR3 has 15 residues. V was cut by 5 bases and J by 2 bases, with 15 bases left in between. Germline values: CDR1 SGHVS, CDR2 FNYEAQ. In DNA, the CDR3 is TGTGCCAGCAGCCCTAGGACAGATCTAAACTATGGCTACACCTTC. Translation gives CASSPRTDLNYGYTF.

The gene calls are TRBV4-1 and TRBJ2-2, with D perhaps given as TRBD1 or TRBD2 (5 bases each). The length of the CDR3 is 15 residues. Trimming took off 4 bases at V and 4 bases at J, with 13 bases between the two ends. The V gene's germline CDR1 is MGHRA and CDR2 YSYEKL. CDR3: CASSPGTARTGELFF. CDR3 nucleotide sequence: TGCGCCAGCAGCCCAGGGACGGCTCGCACCGGGGAGCTGTTTTTT.

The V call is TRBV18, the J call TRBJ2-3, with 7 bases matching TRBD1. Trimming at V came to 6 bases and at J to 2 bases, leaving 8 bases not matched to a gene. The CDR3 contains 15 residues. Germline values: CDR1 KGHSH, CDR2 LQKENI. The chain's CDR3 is CASSQGQSNTDTQYF. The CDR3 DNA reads TGTGCCAGCTCCCAGGGACAGTCCAACACAGATACGCAGTATTTT. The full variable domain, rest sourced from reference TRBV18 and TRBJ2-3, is NAGVMQNPRHLVRRRGQEARLRCSPMKGHSHVYWYRQLPEEGLKFMVYLQKENIIDESGMPKERFSAEFPKEGPSILRIQQVVRGDSAAYFCASSQGQSNTDTQYFGPGTRLTVL.

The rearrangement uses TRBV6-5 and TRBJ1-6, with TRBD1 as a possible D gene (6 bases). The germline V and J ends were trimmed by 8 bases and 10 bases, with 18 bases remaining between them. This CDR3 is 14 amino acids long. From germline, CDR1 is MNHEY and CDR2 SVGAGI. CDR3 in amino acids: CASRLRGAGSPLHF. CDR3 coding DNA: TGTGCCAGCCGGCTTCGGGGGGCTGGATCACCCCTCCACTTT.

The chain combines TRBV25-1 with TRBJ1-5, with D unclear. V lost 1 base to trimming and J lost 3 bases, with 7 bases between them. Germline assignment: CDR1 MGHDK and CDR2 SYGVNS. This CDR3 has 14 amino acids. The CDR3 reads CASSESGFNQPQHF. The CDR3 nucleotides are TGTGCCAGCAGTGAATCGGGGTTCAATCAGCCCCAGCATTTT.

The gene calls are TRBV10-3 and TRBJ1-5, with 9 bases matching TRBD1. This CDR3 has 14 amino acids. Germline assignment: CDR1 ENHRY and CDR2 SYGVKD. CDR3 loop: CATARTGGNQPQHF. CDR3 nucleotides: TGTGCAACGGCCCGGACAGGGGGCAATCAGCCCCAGCATTTT.

The CDR3 sequence: CASSQGGYQAFF. The CDR3 nucleotides read TGCGCCAGCAGCCAGGGGGGATACCAAGCTTTCTTT. V is TRBV4-1 and J is TRBJ1-1, with D maybe TRBD1 (5 bases). CDR1 is MGHRA, CDR2 YSYEKL, per germline. The CDR3 length is 12 residues. V dropped 3 bases and J dropped 9 bases, with 11 bases sitting between them.

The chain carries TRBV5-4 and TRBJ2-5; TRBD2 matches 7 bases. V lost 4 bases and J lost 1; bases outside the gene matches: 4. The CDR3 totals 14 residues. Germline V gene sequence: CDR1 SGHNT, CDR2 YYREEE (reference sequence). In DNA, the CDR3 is TGTGCCAGCAGCGCCACGGGAGGCCAAGAGACCCAGTACTTC. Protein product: CASSATGGQETQYF. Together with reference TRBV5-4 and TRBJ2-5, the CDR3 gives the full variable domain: ETGVTQSPTHLIKTRGQQVTLRCSSQSGHNTVSWYQQALGQGPQFIFQYYREEENGRGNFPPRFSGLQFPNYSSELNVNALELDDSALYLCASSATGGQETQYFGPGTRLLVL.

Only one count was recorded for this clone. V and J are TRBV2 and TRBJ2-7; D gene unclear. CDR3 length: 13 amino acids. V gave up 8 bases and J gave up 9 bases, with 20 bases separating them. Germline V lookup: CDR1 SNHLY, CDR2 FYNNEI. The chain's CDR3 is CASLPFGPSGQYF. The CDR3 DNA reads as TGTGCCAGCTTACCCTTTGGACCGTCTGGGCAGTACTTC.

The CDR3 DNA follows: TGCAGCGTTGACCGGGGCTCGGGAGGGCAGGGGCAGTATTTT. Protein product: CSVDRGSGGQGQYF. This sequence joins TRBV29-1 and TRBJ2-3; TRBD2 aligns across 8 bases. V shed 3 bases and J 11 bases; nucleotides not matched to a gene: 13. The CDR3 loop spans 14 amino acids. Germline values: CDR1 SQVTM, CDR2 ANQGSEA.